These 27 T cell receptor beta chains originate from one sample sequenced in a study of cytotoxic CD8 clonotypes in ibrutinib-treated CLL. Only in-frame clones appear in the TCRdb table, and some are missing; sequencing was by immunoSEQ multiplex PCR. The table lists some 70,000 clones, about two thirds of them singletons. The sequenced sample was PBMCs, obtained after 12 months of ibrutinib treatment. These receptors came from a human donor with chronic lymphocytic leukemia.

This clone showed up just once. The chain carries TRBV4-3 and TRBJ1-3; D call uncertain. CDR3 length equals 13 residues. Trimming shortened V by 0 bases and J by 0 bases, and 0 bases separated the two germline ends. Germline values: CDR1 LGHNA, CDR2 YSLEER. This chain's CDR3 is CASSQDSGNTIYF. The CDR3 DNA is TGCGCCAGCAGCCAAGACTCTGGAAACACCATATATTTT.

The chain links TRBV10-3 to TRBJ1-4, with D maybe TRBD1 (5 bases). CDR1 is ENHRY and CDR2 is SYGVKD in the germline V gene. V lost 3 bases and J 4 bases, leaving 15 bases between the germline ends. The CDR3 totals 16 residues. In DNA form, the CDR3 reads TGTGCCATCAGTGACGCGACAGCTCAACTTAATGAAAAACTGTTTTTT. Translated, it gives CAISDATAQLNEKLFF.

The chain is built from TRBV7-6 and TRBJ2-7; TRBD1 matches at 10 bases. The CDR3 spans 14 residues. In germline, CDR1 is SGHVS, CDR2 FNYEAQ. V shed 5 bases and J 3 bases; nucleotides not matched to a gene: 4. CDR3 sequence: CASSPRDRGYEQYF. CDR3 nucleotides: TGTGCCAGCAGCCCGCGGGACAGGGGCTACGAGCAGTACTTC.

For the CDR3, the DNA is TGTGCCAGCAGTTCATACAGGGGGAACACCGGGGAGCTGTTTTTT. Translation: CASSSYRGNTGELFF. V is TRBV28 and J is TRBJ2-2, with TRBD1 matching 7 bases. This CDR3 is 15 amino acids long. From germline, CDR1 is MDHEN and CDR2 SYDVKM. V trimming: 4 bases; J trimming: 1 base; junction bases outside the gene matches: 3.

The DNA of the CDR3 is TGTGCCAGCAGCGAAAGACTAGCGGGGGTGAGTGAGCAGTTCTTC. It is translated as CASSERLAGVSEQFF. This chain connects TRBV7-3 to TRBJ2-1; 12 positions agree with TRBD2. V was clipped by 5 bases and J by 9 bases; unmatched bases: 8. The CDR3 is 15 residues long. In germline, CDR1 is SGHTA, CDR2 FQGTGA.

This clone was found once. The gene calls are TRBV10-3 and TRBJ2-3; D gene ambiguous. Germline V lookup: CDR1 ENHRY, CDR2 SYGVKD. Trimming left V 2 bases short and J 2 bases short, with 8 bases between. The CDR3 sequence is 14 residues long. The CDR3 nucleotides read TGTGCCATCAGTGAGCCCCAGGCCACAGATACGCAGTATTTT. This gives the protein CAISEPQATDTQYF.

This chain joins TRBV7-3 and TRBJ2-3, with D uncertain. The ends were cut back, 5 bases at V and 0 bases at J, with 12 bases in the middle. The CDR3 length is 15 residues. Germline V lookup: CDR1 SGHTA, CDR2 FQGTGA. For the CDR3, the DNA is TGTGCCAGCAGCCCCGTCTTTTCTAGCACAGATACGCAGTATTTT. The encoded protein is CASSPVFSSTDTQYF.

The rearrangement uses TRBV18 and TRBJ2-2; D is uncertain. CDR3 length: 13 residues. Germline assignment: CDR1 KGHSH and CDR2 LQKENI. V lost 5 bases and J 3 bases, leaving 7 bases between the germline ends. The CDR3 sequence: CASSSLDTGELFF. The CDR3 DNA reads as TGTGCCAGCTCATCCCTGGACACCGGGGAGCTGTTTTTT.

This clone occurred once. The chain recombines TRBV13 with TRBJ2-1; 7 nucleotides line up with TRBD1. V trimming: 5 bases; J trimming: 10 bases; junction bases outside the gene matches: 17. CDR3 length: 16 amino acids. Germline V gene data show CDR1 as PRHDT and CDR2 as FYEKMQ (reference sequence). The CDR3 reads CASSHTNRGSSSEQFF. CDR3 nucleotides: TGTGCCAGCAGCCATACGAACAGGGGCTCCAGCAGCGAGCAGTTCTTC.

Written as DNA, the CDR3 is TGTGCCAGCAGCTTGGTCAGCGGCGAGCAGTTCTTC. It encodes CASSLVSGEQFF. The chain employs TRBV5-4 and TRBJ2-1, with TRBD2 as a possible D gene (5 bases). The germline V gene has CDR1 SGHNT and CDR2 YYREEE (reference sequence). V shed 0 bases and J shed 10 bases, with 8 bases lying between them. The CDR3 length is 12 residues.

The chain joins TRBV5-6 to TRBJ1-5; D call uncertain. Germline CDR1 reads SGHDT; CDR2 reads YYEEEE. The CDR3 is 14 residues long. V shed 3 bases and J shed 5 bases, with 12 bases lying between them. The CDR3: CASSSAVRDQPQHF. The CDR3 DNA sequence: TGTGCCAGCAGCTCGGCCGTACGGGATCAGCCCCAGCATTTT.

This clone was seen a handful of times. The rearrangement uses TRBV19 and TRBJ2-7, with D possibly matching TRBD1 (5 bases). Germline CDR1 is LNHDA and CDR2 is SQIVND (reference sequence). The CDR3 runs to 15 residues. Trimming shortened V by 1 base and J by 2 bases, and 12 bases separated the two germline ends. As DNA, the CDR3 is TGTGCCAGTAGTATAGGGGGCCAGTACGCCTACGAGCAGTACTTC. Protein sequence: CASSIGGQYAYEQYF.

The CDR3 nucleotides are TGTGCCAGCACCCCGGGGGGATTAGATACGCAGTATTTT. Translating gives CASTPGGLDTQYF. V is TRBV7-9 and J is TRBJ2-3; 7 bases line up with TRBD2. With V trimmed by 7 bases and J by 5 bases, 6 bases remained unmatched. CDR1 and CDR2 from the germline V gene are SEHNR and FQNEAQ (reference sequence). The CDR3 extends over 13 amino acids.

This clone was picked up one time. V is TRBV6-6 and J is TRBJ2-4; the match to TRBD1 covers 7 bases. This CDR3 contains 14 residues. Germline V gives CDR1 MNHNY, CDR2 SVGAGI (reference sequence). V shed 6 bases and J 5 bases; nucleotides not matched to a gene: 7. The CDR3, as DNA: TGTGCCAGCAGCGCCGACAGGGCCCAAAACATTCAGTACTTC. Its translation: CASSADRAQNIQYF.

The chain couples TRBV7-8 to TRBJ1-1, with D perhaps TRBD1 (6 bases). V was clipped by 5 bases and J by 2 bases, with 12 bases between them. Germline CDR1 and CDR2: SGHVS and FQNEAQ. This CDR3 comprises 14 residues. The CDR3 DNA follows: TGTGCCAGCAGCCGGCAGGGGATAAACACTGAAGCTTTCTTT. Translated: CASSRQGINTEAFF.

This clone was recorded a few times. The CDR3 loop reads CASRLAINYLYGYTF. In nucleotides, the CDR3 is TGTGCAAGTCGCTTAGCGATTAACTACCTCTATGGCTACACCTTC. This chain links TRBV12-2 with TRBJ1-2. TRBV12-2 is given as a pseudogene. CDR3 length equals 15 residues.

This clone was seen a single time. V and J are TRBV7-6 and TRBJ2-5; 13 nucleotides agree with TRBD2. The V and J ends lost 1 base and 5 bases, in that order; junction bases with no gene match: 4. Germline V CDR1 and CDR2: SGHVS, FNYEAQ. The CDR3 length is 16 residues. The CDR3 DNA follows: TGTGCCAGCAGCTTAGGGGGGACTAGCGGGGTTGAGACCCAGTACTTC. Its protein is CASSLGGTSGVETQYF.

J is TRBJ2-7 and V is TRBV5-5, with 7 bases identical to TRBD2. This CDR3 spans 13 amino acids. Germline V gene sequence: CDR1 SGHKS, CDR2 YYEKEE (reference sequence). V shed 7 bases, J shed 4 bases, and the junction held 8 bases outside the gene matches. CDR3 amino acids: CASRSGVDYEQYF. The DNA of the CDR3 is TGTGCCAGCCGGAGCGGGGTGGATTACGAGCAGTACTTC.

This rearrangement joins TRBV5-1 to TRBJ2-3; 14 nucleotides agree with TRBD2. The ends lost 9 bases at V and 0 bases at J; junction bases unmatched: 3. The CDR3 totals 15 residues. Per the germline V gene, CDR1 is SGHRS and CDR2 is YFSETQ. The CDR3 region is CATRLAGGSTDTQYF. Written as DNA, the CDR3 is TGCGCCACACGACTAGCGGGGGGGAGCACAGATACGCAGTATTTT.

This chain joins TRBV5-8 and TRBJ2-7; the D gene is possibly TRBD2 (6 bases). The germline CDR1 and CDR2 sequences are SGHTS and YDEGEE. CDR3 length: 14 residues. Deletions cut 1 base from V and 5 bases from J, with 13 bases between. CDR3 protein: CASSLLGLSDEQYF. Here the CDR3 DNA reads TGTGCCAGCAGCTTGCTGGGACTGAGCGACGAGCAGTACTTC.

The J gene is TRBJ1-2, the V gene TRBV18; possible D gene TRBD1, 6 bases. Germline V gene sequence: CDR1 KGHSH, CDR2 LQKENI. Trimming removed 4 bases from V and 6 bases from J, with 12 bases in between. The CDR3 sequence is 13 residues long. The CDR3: CASSQTGWDGYTF. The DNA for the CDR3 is TGTGCCAGCTCACAAACAGGGTGGGATGGCTACACCTTC.

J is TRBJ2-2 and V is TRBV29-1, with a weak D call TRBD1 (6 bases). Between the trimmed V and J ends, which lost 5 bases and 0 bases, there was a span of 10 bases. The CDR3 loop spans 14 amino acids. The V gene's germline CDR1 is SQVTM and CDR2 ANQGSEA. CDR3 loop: CSVSGATNTGELFF. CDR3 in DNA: TGCAGCGTTTCAGGGGCTACGAACACCGGGGAGCTGTTTTTT.

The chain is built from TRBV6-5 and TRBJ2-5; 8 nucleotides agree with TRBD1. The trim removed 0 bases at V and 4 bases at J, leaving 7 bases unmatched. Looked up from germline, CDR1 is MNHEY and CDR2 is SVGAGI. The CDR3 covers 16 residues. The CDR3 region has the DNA TGTGCCAGCAGTTACTCGGGGACAGGAAAAGTAGAGACCCAGTACTTC. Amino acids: CASSYSGTGKVETQYF.

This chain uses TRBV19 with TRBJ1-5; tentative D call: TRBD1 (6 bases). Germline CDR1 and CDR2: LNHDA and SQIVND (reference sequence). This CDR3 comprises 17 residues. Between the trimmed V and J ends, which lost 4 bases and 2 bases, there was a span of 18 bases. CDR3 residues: CASSTIAGGVGNQPQHF. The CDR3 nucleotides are TGTGCCAGTAGTACAATCGCGGGGGGCGTTGGCAATCAGCCCCAGCATTTT.

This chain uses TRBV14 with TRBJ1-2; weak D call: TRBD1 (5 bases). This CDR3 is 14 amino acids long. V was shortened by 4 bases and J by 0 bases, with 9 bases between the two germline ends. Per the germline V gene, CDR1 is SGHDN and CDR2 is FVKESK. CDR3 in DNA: TGTGCCAGCAGCCTCGGGGGAACTAACTATGGCTACACCTTC. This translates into CASSLGGTNYGYTF. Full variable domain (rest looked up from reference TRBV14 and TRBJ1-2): EAGVTQFPSHSVIEKGQTVTLRCDPISGHDNLYWYRRVMGKEIKFLLHFVKESKQDESGMPNNRFLAERTGGTYSTLKVQPAELEDSGVYFCASSLGGTNYGYTFGSGTRLTVV.

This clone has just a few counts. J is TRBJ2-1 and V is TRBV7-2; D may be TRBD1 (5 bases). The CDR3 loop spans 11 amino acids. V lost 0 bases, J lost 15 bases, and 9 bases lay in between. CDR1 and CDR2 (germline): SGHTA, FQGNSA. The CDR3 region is CASSLAGQGFF. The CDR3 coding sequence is TGTGCCAGCAGCTTAGCCGGCCAGGGGTTCTTC.

CDR3 sequence (DNA): TGTGCCAGCAGCACGACAGTCCCAACCGGGGAGCTGTTTTTT. Translation gives CASSTTVPTGELFF. This chain joins TRBV7-3 and TRBJ2-2; D is possibly TRBD1 (5 bases). This CDR3 contains 14 residues. Trimming left V 5 bases short and J 5 bases short, with 12 bases between. Germline CDR1 is SGHTA and CDR2 is FQGTGA.